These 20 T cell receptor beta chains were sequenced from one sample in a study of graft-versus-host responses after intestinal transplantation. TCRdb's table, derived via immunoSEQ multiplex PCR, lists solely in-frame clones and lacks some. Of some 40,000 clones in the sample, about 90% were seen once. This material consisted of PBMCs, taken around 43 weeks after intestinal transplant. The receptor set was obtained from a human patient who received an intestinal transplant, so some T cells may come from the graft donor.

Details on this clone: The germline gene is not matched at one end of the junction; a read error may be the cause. The CDR3 here is CASSRDSRAPIVF. The DNA of the CDR3 is TGTGCCAGCAGCCGGGACAGTCGGGCCCCGATAGTCTTC. This chain uses TRBV7-2 with TRBJ1-2; 7 positions agree with TRBD1. In germline, CDR1 is SGHTA, CDR2 FQGNSA. The CDR3 is made up of 13 amino acids.

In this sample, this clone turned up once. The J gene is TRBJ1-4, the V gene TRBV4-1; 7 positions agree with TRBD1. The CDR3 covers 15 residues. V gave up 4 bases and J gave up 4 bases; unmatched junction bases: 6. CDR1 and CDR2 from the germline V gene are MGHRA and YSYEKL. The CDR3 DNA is TGCGCCAGCAGCCGGGGACAGATGGATAATGAAAAACTGTTTTTT. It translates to CASSRGQMDNEKLFF.

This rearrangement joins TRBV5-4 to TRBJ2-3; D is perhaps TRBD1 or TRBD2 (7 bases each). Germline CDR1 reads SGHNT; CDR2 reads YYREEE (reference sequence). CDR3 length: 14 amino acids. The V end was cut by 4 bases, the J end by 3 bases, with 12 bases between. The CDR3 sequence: CASSDREGTDTQYF. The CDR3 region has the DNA TGTGCCAGCAGCGACAGGGAGGGAACAGATACGCAGTATTTT.

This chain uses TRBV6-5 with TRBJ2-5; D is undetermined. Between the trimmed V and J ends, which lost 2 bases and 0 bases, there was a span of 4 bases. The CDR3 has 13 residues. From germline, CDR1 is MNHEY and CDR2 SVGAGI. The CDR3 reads CASSYLNQETQYF. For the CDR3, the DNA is TGTGCCAGCAGTTACCTCAACCAAGAGACCCAGTACTTC.

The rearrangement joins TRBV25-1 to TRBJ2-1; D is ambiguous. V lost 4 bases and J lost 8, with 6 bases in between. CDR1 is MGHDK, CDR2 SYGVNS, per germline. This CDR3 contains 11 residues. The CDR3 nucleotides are TGTGCCAGCAGTGGAACACATGAGCAGTTCTTC. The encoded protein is CASSGTHEQFF.

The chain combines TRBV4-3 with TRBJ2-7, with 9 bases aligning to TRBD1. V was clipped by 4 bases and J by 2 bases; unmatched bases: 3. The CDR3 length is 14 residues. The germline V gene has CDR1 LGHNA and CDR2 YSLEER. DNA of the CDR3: TGCGCCAGCAGCCGAACAGGGGGCCCCTACGAGCAGTACTTC. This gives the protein CASSRTGGPYEQYF.

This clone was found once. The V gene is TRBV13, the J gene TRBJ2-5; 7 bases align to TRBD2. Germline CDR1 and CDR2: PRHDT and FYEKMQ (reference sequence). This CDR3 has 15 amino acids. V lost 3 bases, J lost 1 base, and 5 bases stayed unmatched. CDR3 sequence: CASSLSSGSQETQYF. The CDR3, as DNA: TGTGCCAGCAGCTTGAGTAGCGGGTCCCAAGAGACCCAGTACTTC. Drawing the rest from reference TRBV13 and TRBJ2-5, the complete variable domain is AAGVIQSPRHLIKEKRETATLKCYPIPRHDTVYWYQQGPGQDPQFLISFYEKMQSDKGSIPDRFSAQQFSDYHSELNMSSLELGDSALYFCASSLSSGSQETQYFGPGTRLLVL.

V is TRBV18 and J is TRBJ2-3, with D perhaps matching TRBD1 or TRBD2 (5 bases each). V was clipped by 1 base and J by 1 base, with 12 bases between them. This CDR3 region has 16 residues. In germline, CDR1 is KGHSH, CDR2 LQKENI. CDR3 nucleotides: TGTGCCAGCTCACCACTTGGTGGGGGAGGCACAGATACGCAGTATTTT. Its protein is CASSPLGGGGTDTQYF.

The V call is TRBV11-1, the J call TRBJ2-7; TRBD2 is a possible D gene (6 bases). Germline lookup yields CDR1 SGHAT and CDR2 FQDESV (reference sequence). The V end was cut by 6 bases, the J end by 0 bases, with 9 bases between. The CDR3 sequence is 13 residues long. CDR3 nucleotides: TGTGCCAGCAGTCGCGGGATCTCCTACGAGCAGTACTTC. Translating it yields CASSRGISYEQYF.

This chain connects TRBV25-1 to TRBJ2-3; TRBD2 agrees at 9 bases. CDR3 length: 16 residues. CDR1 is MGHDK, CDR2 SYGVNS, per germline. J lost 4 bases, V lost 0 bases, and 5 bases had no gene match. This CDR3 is CASSEYRGRGADTQYF. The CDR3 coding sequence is TGTGCCAGCAGTGAATATCGCGGGAGGGGGGCAGATACGCAGTATTTT.

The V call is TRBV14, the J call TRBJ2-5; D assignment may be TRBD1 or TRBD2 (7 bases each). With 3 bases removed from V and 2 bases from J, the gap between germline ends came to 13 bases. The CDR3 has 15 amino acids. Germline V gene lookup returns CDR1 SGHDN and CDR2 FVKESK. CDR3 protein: CASSQFRGGQETQYF. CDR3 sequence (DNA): TGTGCCAGCAGCCAGTTCAGGGGGGGTCAAGAGACCCAGTACTTC.

CDR3 nucleotide sequence: TGTGCCAGCAGCGTAGTTTTCGGGAAAGACTACAATGAGCAGTTCTTC. It encodes CASSVVFGKDYNEQFF. The rearrangement joins TRBV9 to TRBJ2-1; D perhaps matches TRBD2 (5 bases). The CDR3 runs to 16 residues. Looked up from germline, CDR1 is SGDLS and CDR2 is YYNGEE. V lost 0 bases to trimming and J lost 3 bases, with 13 bases between them.

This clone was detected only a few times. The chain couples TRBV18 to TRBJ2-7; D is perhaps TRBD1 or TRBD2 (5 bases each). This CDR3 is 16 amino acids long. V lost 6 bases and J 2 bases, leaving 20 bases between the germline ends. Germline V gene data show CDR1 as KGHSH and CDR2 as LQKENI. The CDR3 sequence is CASSSSSRDRPYEQYF. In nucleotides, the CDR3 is TGTGCCAGCTCGTCTAGCTCCCGGGACCGACCCTACGAGCAGTACTTC.

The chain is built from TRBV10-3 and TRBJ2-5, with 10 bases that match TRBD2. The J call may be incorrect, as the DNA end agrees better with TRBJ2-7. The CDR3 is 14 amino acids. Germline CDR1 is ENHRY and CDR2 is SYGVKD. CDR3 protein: CAISGTSGIDEQYF. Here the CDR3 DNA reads TGTGCCATCAGTGGAACTAGCGGGATCGACGAGCAGTACTTC.

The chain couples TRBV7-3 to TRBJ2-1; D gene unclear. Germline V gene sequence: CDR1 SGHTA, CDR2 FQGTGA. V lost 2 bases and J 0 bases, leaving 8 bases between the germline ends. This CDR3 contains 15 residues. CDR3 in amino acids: CASSLGQTSYNEQFF. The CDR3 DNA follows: TGTGCCAGCAGCTTAGGTCAGACCTCCTACAATGAGCAGTTCTTC.

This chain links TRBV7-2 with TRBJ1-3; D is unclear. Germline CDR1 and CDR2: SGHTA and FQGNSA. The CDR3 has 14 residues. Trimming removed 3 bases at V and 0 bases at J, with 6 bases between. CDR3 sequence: CASSFADSGNTIYF. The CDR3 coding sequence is TGTGCCAGCAGCTTTGCCGACTCTGGAAACACCATATATTTT.

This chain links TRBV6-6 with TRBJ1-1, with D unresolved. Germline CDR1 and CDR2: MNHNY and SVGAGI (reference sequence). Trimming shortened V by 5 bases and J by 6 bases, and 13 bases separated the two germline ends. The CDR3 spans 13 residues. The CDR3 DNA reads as TGTGCCAGCAGTGAGGCGCAGACATCTGAAGCTTTCTTT. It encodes CASSEAQTSEAFF.

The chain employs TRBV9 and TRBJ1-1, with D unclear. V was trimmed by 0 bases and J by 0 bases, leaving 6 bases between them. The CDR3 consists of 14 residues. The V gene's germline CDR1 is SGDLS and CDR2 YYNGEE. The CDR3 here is CASSVDSMNTEAFF. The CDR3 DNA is TGTGCCAGCAGCGTAGACAGCATGAACACTGAAGCTTTCTTT.

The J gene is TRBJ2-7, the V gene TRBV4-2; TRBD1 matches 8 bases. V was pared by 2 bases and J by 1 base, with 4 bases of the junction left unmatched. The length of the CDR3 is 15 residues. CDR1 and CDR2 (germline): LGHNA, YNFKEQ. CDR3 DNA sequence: TGTGCCAGCAGCCAAAGACAGGGGCCTTCCTACGAGCAGTACTTC. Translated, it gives CASSQRQGPSYEQYF.

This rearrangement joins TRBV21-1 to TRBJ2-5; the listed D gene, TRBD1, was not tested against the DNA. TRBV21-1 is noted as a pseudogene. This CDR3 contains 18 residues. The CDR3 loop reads CASSKVRWTGVIGETQYF. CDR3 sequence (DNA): TGTGCCAGCAGCAAAGTTCGATGGACAGGGGTCATTGGGGAGACCCAGTACTTC.